What follows is one T cell receptor beta chain and its context. The data stem from a study of blood T cell repertoires in COVID-19. Study background: PBMCs, B-cell-depleted T cells, or T cells provided the cDNA or gDNA that made up the material.

Germline CDR1 GTSNPN, CDR2 SVGIG (reference sequence). The V end lost 2 bases, the J end lost 6 bases, and 8 bases lay between the germline ends. The CDR3 contains 12 residues. Assay: immunoSEQ multiplex PCR; the TCRdb copy retains only in-frame clones and omits some. The table includes about 440,000 clones, roughly 87% detected once. The sample was PBMCs or T cells enriched from blood (not recorded which). This clonotype originated in a man in his late teens or twenties who had recovered from COVID-19. The rearrangement links TRBV30 to TRBJ2-1, with D unresolved. This CDR3 is CAWSILFNEQFF. DNA of the CDR3: TGTGCCTGGAGTATACTGTTCAATGAGCAGTTCTTC.